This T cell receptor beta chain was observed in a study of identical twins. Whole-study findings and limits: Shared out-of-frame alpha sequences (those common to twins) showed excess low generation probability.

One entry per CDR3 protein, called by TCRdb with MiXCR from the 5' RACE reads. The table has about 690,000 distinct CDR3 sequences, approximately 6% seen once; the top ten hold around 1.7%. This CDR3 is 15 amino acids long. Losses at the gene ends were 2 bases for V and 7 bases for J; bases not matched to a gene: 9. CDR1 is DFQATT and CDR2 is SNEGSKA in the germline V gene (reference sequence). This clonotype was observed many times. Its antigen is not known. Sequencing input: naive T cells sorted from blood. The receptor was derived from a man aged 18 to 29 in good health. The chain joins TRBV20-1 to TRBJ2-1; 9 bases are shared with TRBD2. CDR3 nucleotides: TGCAGTGCTAGAATTGCGGGAGGGCCGTGGAATGAGCAGTTCTTC. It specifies CSARIAGGPWNEQFF.